This T cell receptor beta chain was captured by sequencing in a study of blood T cell repertoires in COVID-19. Study in general: The samples span acute and convalescent COVID-19 from the United States, Italy and Spain. Nucleic acid was either cDNA or gDNA, and it came from T cells, B-cell-depleted T cells, or PBMCs.

The length of the CDR3 is 16 residues. Germline CDR1 is PRHDT and CDR2 is FYEKMQ (reference sequence). Trimming cost V 5 bases and J 11 bases; bases outside gene matches: 20. In the original analysis: Estimates of nucleated cell counts were drawn from the amplification of reference gene primers. Sequenced by immunoSEQ multiplex PCR; TCRdb stores in-frame clones only, minus some. That table supplies the V and J calls and clone size; D and trimming were determined from the DNA. The sample yields 65,000 to 70,000 clones, around 84% seen once. The sample comprised peripheral blood. This sequence was found in a man over 45 with acute or convalescent COVID-19. The chain uses TRBV13 and TRBJ1-1, with 7 nucleotides matching TRBD1. DNA for the CDR3: TGTGCCAGCAGCCGGAAAAACAGGGACAGCCAGCGCGGGGCTTTCTTT. Residues: CASSRKNRDSQRGAFF.